Following are 14 T cell receptor beta chains from one sample sequenced in a study of T cell clonality in common variable immunodeficiency (dated by TCRdb to about 2015). The library was built by means of the immunoSEQ multiplex PCR assay. TCRdb retrieved this table from immuneACCESS and kept in-frame rearrangements only. Not all clones are present; in checked studies, unresolved V genes account for under half, and no reason is known for the remainder. With about 39,000 clones recorded, this sample contains no clone counted only once. The top ten constitute 2.5% to 3% of the sample. Material for sequencing was peripheral blood mononuclear cells. Every receptor here comes from a person between 18 and 69 years old in good health.

This clone was detected ten times or more. The read falls 3 residues short of the CDR3 end, and the missing part is taken from the germline J gene. This chain joins TRBV28 and TRBJ1-1, with D perhaps TRBD1 (5 bases). The length of the CDR3 is 15 residues. CDR1 and CDR2 (germline): MDHEN, SYDVKM. Trimming removed 5 bases at V and 2 bases at J, with 15 bases between. CDR3 region: CASSDPGGGNTEAFF. The CDR3 DNA, read in part, is TGTGCCAGCAGTGACCCCGGGGGAGGAAACACTGAA.

In this sample, this clone turned up many times. The read falls 3 residues short of the CDR3 end, and the missing part is taken from the germline J gene. J is TRBJ2-5 and V is TRBV2; D is uncertain. V was trimmed by 4 bases and J by 5 bases, leaving 14 bases between them. CDR1 and CDR2 from the germline V gene are SNHLY and FYNNEI. CDR3 length: 14 residues. CDR3: CASSGGLTGETQYF. The covered CDR3 bases are TGTGCCAGCAGTGGAGGCCTTACCGGGGAGACC.

This clone came up many times. The read gets to within 3 residues of the CDR3 end, and the germline J gene fills in the rest. This sequence joins TRBV18 and TRBJ1-2; TRBD1 matches 7 bases. The CDR3 spans 13 residues. After removal of 3 bases from V and 4 bases from J, the junction contained 2 bases not matched to a gene. Per germline, CDR1 KGHSH and CDR2 LQKENI. Incomplete CDR3 DNA: TGTGCCAGCTCACCTGACAGGGCCTATGGC. Translated, it gives CASSPDRAYG. The complete CDR3 reads CASSPDRAYGYTF. Full variable domain (remainder filled in from reference TRBV18 and TRBJ1-2): NAGVMQNPRHLVRRRGQEARLRCSPMKGHSHVYWYRQLPEEGLKFMVYLQKENIIDESGMPKERFSAEFPKEGPSILRIQQVVRGDSAAYFCASSPDRAYGYTFGSGTRLTVV.

This clone has a count of ten or more. The CDR3 end is not reached by the read, which stops 3 residues before it; the germline J gene fills it in. The chain employs TRBV7-2 and TRBJ1-2; 8 bases line up with TRBD1. J gave up 2 bases and V 2 bases, and 4 bases lay outside the gene matches. Germline V gene data show CDR1 as SGHTA and CDR2 as FQGNSA. The length of the CDR3 is 15 residues. CDR3 residues: CASSLQGARNYGYTF. The part of the CDR3 DNA that was read is TGTGCCAGCAGCTTACAGGGGGCGAGGAACTATGGC.

This clone appeared many times. The read ends 3 residues before the CDR3 terminus; that terminus is restored from the germline J gene. This sequence joins TRBV20-1 and TRBJ2-2; 8 bases agree with TRBD2. Germline lookup yields CDR1 DFQATT and CDR2 SNEGSKA (reference sequence). CDR3 size: 14 residues. The J segment lost 5 bases and the V segment lost 8 bases, leaving 10 bases of the junction unmatched. The sequenced CDR3 bases are TGCAGTCTCCCGAGCGGGAGAGGTACCGGGGAG. It is translated as CSLPSGRGTGE. The complete CDR3 reads CSLPSGRGTGELFF.

This clone came up many times. The sequence runs out 3 residues before the end of the CDR3; the remainder is reconstructed from the germline J gene. The chain combines TRBV7-8 with TRBJ2-3; a possible D gene is TRBD2 (6 bases). Looked up from germline, CDR1 is SGHVS and CDR2 is FQNEAQ. Trimming left V 4 bases short and J 2 bases short, with 16 bases between. The CDR3 runs to 16 residues. Incomplete CDR3 DNA: TGTGCCAGCAGCTCAACCGCGGGACTCCTCACAGATACG. Its protein is CASSSTAGLLTDT. The whole CDR3 region reads CASSSTAGLLTDTQYF.

This clone was found many times. The read halts 3 residues ahead of the CDR3 end, with the missing end drawn from the germline J gene. The chain links TRBV2 to TRBJ1-1; possible D gene TRBD1, 6 bases. The CDR3 has 12 amino acids. Germline V gene lookup returns CDR1 SNHLY and CDR2 FYNNEI. Trimming took 5 bases from V and 5 from J, leaving 9 bases between them. The DNA read from the CDR3 is TGTGCCAGCAGTATCGGACAGACTGAA. Translation gives CASSIGQTE. The whole CDR3 sequence reads CASSIGQTEAFF.

The table lists this clone with many counts. The missing CDR3 end, 3 residues past where the read stops, is filled in from the germline J gene. The rearrangement links TRBV7-9 to TRBJ2-1; TRBD2 matches at 9 bases. The length of the CDR3 is 15 residues. The germline gives CDR1 SEHNR, CDR2 FQNEAQ (reference sequence). J gave up 5 bases and V 5 bases, and 7 bases lay outside the gene matches. The chain's CDR3 is CASSAISGSHNEQFF. The CDR3 bases that were read are TGTGCCAGCAGCGCCATTAGCGGGAGCCACAATGAG.

This clone was counted many times. CDR3 amino acids: CASSPGQGRIADTQYF. The CDR3 DNA, read in part, is TGCGCCAGCAGCCCCGGACAGGGCAGGATCGCAGATACG. This chain uses TRBV4-1 with TRBJ2-3, with TRBD1 matching 8 bases. The CDR3 extends 3 residues past the end of the read, so its final part is completed from the germline J gene. Looked up from germline, CDR1 is MGHRA and CDR2 is YSYEKL. Trimming took 4 bases from V and 4 from J; bases not matched to a gene: 10. The CDR3 length is 16 residues.

This clone was detected many times. The read terminates 3 residues before the CDR3 end, so the remaining end is supplied by the germline J gene. V usage is TRBV11-2 and J usage is TRBJ2-6; D gene ambiguous. Trimming pared 1 base from V and 0 bases from J, leaving 4 bases between. Looked up from germline, CDR1 is SGHAT and CDR2 is FQNNGV. There are 15 residues in the CDR3. The CDR3 bases that were read are TGTGCCAGCAGCTTAGTCGGCTCTGGGGCCAACGTC. It yields the protein CASSLVGSGANV. From start to end, the CDR3 is CASSLVGSGANVLTF. The complete variable domain, with remaining parts taken from reference TRBV11-2 and TRBJ2-6, reads EAGVAQSPRYKIIEKRQSVAFWCNPISGHATLYWYQQILGQGPKLLIQFQNNGVVDDSQLPKDRFSAERLKGVDSTLKIQPAKLEDSAVYLCASSLVGSGANVLTFGAGSRLTVL.

A few counts support this clone. The read falls 3 residues short of the CDR3 end, and the missing part is taken from the germline J gene. This chain connects TRBV20-1 to TRBJ2-1; possibly TRBD1 for D (5 bases). Germline CDR1 and CDR2: DFQATT and SNEGSKA (reference sequence). The CDR3 is made up of 12 amino acids. V lost 3 bases and J 8 bases, leaving 11 bases between the germline ends. The CDR3 spells CSASQVGDEQFF. Partial CDR3 DNA: TGCAGTGCTAGTCAGGTAGGGGATGAG.

This clone showed up just a few times. The read terminates 3 residues before the CDR3 end, so the remaining end is supplied by the germline J gene. This chain uses TRBV7-9 with TRBJ1-1, with 7 bases identical to TRBD1. CDR3 length: 15 residues. Germline lookup yields CDR1 SEHNR and CDR2 FQNEAQ (reference sequence). CDR3 amino acids: CASSATTGTRETAFF. CDR3 bases read: TGTGCCAGCAGCGCCACGACAGGGACGAGGGAGACC.

This clone was recorded many times. Read sequence stops 3 residues before the CDR3 end, and the germline J gene provides the missing end. J is TRBJ2-1 and V is TRBV29-1; 8 bases fit TRBD2. The CDR3 length is 14 residues. V dropped 3 bases and J dropped 4; count of bases not matched to a gene: 5. Germline-derived CDR1 and CDR2 are SQVTM and ANQGSEA. The sequenced CDR3 bases are TGCAGCGTTGACACTAGCGGACTGTACAATGAG. Translation gives CSVDTSGLYNE. The whole CDR3 protein is CSVDTSGLYNEQFF.

About this clone: The read is 3 residues too short to cover the CDR3 end, so that end is filled in from the germline J gene. The chain carries TRBV30 and TRBJ2-4; tentatively, D is TRBD1 (6 bases). This CDR3 comprises 18 residues. In germline, CDR1 is GTSNPN, CDR2 SVGIG (reference sequence). The CDR3 bases that were read are TGTGCCTGGAAAACGGAGGCGGGCAGGGGATTTTGGAACTATGGT. Protein product: CAWKTEAGRGFWNYG. The CDR3 reads in full as CAWKTEAGRGFWNYGQYF.